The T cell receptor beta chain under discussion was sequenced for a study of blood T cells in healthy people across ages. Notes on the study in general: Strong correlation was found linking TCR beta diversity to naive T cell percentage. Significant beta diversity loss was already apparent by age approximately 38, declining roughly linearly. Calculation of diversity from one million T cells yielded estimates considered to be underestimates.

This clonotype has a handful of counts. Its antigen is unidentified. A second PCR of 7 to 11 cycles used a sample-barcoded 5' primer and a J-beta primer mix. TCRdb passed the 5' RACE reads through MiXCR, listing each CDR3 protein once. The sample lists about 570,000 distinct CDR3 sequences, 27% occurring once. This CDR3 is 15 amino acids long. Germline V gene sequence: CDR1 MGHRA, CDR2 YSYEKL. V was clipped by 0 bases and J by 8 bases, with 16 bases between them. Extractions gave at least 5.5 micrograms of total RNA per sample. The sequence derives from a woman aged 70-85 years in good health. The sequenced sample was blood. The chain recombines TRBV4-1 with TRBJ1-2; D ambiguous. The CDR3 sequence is CASSQDPAGSRGYTF. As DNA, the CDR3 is TGCGCCAGCAGCCAAGACCCCGCGGGGTCTCGAGGCTACACCTTC.